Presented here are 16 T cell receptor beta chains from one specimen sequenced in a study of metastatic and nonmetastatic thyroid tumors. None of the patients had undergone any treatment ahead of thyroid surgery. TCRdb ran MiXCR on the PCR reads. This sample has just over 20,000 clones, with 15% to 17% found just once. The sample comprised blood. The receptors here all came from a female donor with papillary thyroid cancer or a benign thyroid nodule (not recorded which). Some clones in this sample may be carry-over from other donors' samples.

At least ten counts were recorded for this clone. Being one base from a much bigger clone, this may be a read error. CDR3 sequence reads: CAGTKTGSNQPQHF. The CDR3 nucleotides are TGTGCCGGCACCAAGACAGGGAGCAATCAGCCCCAGCATTTT. The chain has TRBV12-3 or TRBV12-4 and TRBJ1-5; TRBD1 agrees at 7 bases. J was trimmed by 1 base and V by 11 bases; bases with no gene match: 8. The CDR3 is made up of 14 amino acids.

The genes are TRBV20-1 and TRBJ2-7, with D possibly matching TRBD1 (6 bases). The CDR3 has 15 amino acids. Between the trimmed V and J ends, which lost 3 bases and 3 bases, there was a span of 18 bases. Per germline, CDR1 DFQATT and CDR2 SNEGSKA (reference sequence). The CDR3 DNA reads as TGCAGTGCTAGGAACAGCGCGGACAGAGGCTACGAGCAGTACTTC. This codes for CSARNSADRGYEQYF.

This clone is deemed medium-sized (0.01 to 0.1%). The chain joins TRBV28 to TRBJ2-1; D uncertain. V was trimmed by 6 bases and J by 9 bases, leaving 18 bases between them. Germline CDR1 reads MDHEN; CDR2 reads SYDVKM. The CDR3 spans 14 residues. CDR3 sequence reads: CASSLLKTKGEQFF. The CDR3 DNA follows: TGTGCCAGCAGCCTATTAAAAACGAAGGGTGAGCAGTTCTTC.

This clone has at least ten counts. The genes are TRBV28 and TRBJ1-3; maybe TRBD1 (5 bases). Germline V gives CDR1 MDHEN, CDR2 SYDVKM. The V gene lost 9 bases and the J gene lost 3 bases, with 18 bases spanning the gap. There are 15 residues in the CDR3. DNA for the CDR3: TGTGCCAGTTGGGTATCAGGGTCGGGTGGAAACACCATATATTTT. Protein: CASWVSGSGGNTIYF.

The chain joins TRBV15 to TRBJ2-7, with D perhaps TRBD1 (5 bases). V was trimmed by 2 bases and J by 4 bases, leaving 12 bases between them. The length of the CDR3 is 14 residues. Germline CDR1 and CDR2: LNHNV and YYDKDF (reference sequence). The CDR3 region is CATSRSQGRYEQYF. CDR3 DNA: TGTGCCACCAGCAGATCCCAGGGCAGGTACGAGCAGTACTTC.

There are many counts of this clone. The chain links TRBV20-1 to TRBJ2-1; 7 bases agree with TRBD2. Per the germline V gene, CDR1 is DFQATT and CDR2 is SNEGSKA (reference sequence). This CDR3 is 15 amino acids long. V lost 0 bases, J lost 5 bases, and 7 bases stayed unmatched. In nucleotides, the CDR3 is TGCAGTGCTAGAGACGCACTAGCGTACCACAATGAGCAGTTCTTC. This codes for CSARDALAYHNEQFF.

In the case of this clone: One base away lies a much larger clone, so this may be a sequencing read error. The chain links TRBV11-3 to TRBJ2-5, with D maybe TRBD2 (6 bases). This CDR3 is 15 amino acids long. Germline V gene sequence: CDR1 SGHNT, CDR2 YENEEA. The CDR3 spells CASSLPSGERETRYF. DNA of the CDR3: TGTGCCAGCAGCTTACCATCGGGGGAGCGAGAGACCCGGTACTTC.

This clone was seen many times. CDR3 nucleotide sequence: TGCGCCAGCAGCTTGGGAGACAGGGTGATCTACAATGAGCAGTTCTTC. Translating it yields CASSLGDRVIYNEQFF. The genes are TRBV5-1 and TRBJ2-1; TRBD1 aligns across 7 bases. From germline, CDR1 is SGHRS and CDR2 YFSETQ. The CDR3 is 16 amino acids. V was clipped by 0 bases and J by 3 bases; unmatched bases: 6.

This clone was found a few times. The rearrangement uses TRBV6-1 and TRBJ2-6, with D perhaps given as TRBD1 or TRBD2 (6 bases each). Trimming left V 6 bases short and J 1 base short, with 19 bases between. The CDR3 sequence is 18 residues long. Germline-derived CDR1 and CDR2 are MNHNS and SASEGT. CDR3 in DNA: TGTGCCAGCAGGGAGGGACACGGAGGGGGGTCTGGGGCCAACGTCCTGACTTTC. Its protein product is CASREGHGGGSGANVLTF.

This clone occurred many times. The CDR3: CSARGRSDKTYNSPLHF. The CDR3, as DNA: TGCAGTGCTAGAGGTCGGTCGGACAAAACTTATAATTCACCCCTCCACTTT. The rearrangement joins TRBV20-1 to TRBJ1-6; D is perhaps TRBD1 (5 bases). Between the trimmed V and J ends, which lost 1 base and 4 bases, there was a span of 17 bases. The germline V gene encodes CDR1 DFQATT and CDR2 SNEGSKA (reference sequence). This CDR3 contains 17 residues.

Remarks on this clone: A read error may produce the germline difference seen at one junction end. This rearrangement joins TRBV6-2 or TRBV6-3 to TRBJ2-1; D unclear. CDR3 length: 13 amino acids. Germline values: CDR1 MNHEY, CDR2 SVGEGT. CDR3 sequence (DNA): TGTGTCAGCATCAACGACAAGTACAATGAGCAGTTCTTC. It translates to CVSINDKYNEQFF.

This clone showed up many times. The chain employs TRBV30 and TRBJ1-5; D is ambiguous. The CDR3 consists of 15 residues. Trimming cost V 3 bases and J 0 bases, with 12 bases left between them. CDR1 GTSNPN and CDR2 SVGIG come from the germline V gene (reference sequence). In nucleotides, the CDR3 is TGTGCCTGGAGCCCAGGTTCGAATAGCAATCAGCCCCAGCATTTT. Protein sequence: CAWSPGSNSNQPQHF.

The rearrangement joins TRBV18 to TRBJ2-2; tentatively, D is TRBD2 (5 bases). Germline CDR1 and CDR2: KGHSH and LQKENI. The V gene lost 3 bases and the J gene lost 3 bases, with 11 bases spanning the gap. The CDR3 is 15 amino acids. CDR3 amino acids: CASSPRVSDTGELFF. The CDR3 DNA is TGTGCCAGCTCACCGAGGGTCTCCGACACCGGGGAGCTGTTTTTT.

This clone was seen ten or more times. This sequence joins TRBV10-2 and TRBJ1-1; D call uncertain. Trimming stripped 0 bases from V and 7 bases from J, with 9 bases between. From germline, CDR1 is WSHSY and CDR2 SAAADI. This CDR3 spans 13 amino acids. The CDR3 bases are TGCGCCAGCAGTGAGTCGTTTCAACTTGAAGCTTTCTTT. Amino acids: CASSESFQLEAFF.

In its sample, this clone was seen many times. CDR3 nucleotide sequence: TGCAGTGCTAGAGATCGACAGGTCTCCTACAATGAGCAGTTCTTC. Its translation is CSARDRQVSYNEQFF. J is TRBJ2-1 and V is TRBV20-1; D possibly corresponds to TRBD1 (6 bases). Germline loops: CDR1 DFQATT, CDR2 SNEGSKA (reference sequence). CDR3 size: 15 residues. Trimming shortened V by 0 bases and J by 0 bases, and 9 bases separated the two germline ends.

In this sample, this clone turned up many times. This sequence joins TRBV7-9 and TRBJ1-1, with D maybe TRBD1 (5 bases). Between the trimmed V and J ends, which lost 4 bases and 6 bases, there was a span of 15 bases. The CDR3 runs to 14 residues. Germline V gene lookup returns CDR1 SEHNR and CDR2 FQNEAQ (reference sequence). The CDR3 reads CASSSSGRVPEAFF. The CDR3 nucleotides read TGTGCCAGCAGCTCCTCGGGGCGAGTTCCTGAAGCTTTCTTT. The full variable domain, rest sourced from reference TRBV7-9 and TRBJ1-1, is DTGVSQNPRHKITKRGQNVTFRCDPISEHNRLYWYRQTLGQGPEFLTYFQNEAQLEKSRLLSDRFSAERPKGSFSTLEIQRTEQGDSAMYLCASSSSGRVPEAFFGQGTRLTVV.